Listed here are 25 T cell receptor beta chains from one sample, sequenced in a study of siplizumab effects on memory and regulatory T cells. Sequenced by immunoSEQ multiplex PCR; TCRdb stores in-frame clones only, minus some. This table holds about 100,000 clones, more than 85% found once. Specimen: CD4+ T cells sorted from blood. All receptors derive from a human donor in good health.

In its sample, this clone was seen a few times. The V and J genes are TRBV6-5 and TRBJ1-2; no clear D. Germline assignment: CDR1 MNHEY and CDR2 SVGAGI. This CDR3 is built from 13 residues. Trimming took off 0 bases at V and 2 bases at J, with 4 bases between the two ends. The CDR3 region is CASSYSRNYGYTF. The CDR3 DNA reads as TGTGCCAGCAGTTACTCGAGGAACTATGGCTACACCTTC.

The CDR3 DNA follows: TGTGCCAGCAGTGAATGGGGGACTAGCGGCTACAATGAGCAGTTCTTC. Translation: CASSEWGTSGYNEQFF. The chain uses TRBV6-1 and TRBJ2-1; 11 nucleotides match TRBD2. Germline loops: CDR1 MNHNS, CDR2 SASEGT. The CDR3 extends over 16 amino acids. With V trimmed by 2 bases and J by 3 bases, 3 bases remained unmatched.

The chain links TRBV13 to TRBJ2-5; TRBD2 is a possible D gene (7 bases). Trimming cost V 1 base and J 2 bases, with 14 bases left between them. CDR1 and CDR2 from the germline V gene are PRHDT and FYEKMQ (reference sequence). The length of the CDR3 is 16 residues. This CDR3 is CASSLVGGALQETQYF. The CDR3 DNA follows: TGTGCCAGCAGCTTAGTTGGGGGGGCCCTACAAGAGACCCAGTACTTC.

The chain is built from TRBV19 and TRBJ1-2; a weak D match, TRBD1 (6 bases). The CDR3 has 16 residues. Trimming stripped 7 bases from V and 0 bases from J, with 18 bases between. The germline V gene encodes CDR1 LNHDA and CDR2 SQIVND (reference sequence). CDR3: CASTDRGGPSNYGYTF. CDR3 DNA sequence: TGTGCCAGTACGGACCGGGGGGGGCCCTCTAACTATGGCTACACCTTC.

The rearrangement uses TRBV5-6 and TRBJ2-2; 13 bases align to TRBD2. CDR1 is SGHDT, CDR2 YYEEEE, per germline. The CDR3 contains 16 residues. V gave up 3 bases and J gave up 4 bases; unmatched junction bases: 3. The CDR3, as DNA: TGTGCCAGCAGCTCAAGACTAGCGGGGGGCACCGGGGAGCTGTTTTTT. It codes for CASSSRLAGGTGELFF.

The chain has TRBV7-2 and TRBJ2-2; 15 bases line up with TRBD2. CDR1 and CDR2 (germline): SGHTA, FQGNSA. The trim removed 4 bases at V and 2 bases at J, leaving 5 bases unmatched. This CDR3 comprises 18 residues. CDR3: CASSSGLAGGGNTGELFF. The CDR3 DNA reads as TGTGCCAGCAGCTCGGGACTAGCGGGGGGCGGTAACACCGGGGAGCTGTTTTTT.

The CDR3 DNA is TGTGCCAGCAGCTTAGCGTCCGGGGAGCTGTTTTTT. Its translation: CASSLASGELFF. The chain combines TRBV7-9 with TRBJ2-2; D gene ambiguous. This CDR3 is 12 amino acids long. The V gene's germline CDR1 is SEHNR and CDR2 FQNEAQ (reference sequence). The V gene lost 0 bases and the J gene lost 6 bases, with 2 bases spanning the gap.

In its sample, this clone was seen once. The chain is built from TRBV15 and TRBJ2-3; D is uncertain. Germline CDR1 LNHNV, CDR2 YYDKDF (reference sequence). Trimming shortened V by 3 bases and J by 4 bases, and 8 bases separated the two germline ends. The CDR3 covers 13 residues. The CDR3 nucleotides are TGTGCCACCAGCAGGACCGGATCAGATACGCAGTATTTT. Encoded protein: CATSRTGSDTQYF.

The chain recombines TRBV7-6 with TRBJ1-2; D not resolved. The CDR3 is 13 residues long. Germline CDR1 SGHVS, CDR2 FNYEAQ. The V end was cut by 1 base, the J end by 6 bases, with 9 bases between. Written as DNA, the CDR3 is TGTGCCAGCAGCTTAGATACGCGTAATGGCTACACCTTC. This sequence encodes CASSLDTRNGYTF.

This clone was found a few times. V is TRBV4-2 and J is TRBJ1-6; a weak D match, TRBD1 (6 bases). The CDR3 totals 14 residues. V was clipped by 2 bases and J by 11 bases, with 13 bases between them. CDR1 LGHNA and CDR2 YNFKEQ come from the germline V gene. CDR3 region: CASSQPGAIPPLHF. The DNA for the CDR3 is TGTGCCAGCAGCCAACCAGGGGCGATTCCACCCCTCCACTTT.

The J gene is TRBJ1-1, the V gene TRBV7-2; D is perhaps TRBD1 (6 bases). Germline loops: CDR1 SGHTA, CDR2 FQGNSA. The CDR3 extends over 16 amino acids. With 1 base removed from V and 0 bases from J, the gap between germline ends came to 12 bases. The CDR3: CASSLGGWDMNTEAFF. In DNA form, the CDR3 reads TGTGCCAGCAGCTTAGGCGGCTGGGACATGAACACTGAAGCTTTCTTT.

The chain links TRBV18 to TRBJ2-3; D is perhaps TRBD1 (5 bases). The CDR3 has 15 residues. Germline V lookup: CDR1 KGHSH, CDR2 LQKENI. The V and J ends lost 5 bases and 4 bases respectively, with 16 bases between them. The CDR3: CASSTRVMVSDTQYF. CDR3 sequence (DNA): TGTGCCAGCTCAACCAGGGTTATGGTGTCAGATACGCAGTATTTT.

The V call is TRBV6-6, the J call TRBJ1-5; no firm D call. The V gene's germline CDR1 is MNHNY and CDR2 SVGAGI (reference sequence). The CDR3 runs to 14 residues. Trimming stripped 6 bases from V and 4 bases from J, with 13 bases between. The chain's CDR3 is CASSLDPRNQPQHF. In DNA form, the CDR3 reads TGTGCCAGCAGCCTCGATCCCCGAAATCAGCCCCAGCATTTT.

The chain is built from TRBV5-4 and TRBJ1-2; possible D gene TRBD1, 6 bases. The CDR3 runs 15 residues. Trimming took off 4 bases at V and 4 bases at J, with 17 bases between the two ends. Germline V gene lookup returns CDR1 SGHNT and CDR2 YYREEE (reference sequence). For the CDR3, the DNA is TGTGCCAGCAGCAACCGAGGGGGGGAGGGCTATGGCTACACCTTC. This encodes CASSNRGGEGYGYTF. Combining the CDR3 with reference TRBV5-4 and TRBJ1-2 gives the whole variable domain ETGVTQSPTHLIKTRGQQVTLRCSSQSGHNTVSWYQQALGQGPQFIFQYYREEENGRGNFPPRFSGLQFPNYSSELNVNALELDDSALYLCASSNRGGEGYGYTFGSGTRLTVV.

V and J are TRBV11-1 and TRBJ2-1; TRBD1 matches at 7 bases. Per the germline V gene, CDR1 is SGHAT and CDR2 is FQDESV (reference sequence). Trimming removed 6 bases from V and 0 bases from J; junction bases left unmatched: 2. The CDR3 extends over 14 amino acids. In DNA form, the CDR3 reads TGTGCCAGCAGGAGGGACAGCTCCTACAATGAGCAGTTCTTC. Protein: CASRRDSSYNEQFF.

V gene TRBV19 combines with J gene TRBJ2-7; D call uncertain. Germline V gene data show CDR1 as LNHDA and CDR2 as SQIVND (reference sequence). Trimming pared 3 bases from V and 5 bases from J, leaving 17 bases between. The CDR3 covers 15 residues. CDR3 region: CASSIGRVNGNEQYF. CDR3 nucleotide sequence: TGTGCCAGTAGTATCGGTAGGGTAAATGGCAACGAGCAGTACTTC.

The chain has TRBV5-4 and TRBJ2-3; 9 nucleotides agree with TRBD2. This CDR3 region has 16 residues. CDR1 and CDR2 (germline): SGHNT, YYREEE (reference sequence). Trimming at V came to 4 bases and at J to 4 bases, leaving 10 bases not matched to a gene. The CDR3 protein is CASSGTLAGSSDTQYF. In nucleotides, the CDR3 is TGTGCCAGCAGCGGAACTCTAGCGGGGTCGTCAGATACGCAGTATTTT.

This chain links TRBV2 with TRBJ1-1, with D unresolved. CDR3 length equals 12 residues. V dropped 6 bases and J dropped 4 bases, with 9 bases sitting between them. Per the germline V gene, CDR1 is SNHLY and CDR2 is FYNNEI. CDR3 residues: CASRPDGTEAFF. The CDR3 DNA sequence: TGTGCCAGCAGGCCGGACGGCACTGAAGCTTTCTTT.

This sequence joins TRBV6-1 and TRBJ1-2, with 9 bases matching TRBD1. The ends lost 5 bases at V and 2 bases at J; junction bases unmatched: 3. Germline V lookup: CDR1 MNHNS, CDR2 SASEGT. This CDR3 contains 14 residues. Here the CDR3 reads CASSTGTGNYGYTF. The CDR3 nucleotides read TGTGCCAGCAGTACCGGGACAGGGAACTATGGCTACACCTTC.

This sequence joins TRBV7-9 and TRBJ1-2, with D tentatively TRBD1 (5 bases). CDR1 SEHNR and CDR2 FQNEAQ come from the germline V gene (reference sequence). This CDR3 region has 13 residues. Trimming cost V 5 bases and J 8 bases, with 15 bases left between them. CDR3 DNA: TGTGCCAGCAGCAACCAGGGTAATACCGGCTACACCTTC. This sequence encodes CASSNQGNTGYTF.

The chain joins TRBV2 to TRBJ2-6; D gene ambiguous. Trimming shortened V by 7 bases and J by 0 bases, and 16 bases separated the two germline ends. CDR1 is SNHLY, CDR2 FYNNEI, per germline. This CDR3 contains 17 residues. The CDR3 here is CASTGSTSASGANVLTF. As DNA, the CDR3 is TGTGCCAGCACTGGATCGACGTCAGCCTCTGGGGCCAACGTCCTGACTTTC.

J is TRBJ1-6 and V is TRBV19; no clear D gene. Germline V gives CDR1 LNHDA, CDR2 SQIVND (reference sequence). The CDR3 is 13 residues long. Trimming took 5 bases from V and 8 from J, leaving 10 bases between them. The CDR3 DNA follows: TGTGCCAGTAGTGATTTTCTTGATTCACCCCTCCACTTT. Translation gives CASSDFLDSPLHF.

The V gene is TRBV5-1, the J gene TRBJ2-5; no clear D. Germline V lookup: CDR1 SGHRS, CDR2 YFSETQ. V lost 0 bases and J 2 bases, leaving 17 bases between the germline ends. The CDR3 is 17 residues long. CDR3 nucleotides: TGCGCCAGCAGCTTGGCCTCGATTGGGGATCGGCAAGAGACCCAGTACTTC. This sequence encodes CASSLASIGDRQETQYF.

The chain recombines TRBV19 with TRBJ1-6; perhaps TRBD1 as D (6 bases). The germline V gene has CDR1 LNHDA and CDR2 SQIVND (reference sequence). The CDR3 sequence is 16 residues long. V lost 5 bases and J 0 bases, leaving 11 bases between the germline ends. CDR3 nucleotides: TGTGCCAGTAGTTCCGGGGGCAGCTCCTATAATTCACCCCTCCACTTT. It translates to CASSSGGSSYNSPLHF.

As DNA, the CDR3 is TGTCCCTGTCCACCCAAAGGGGGGAGAACCTATGGCTACACCTTC. Amino acid sequence: CPCPPKGGRTYGYTF. The V gene is TRBV28, the J gene TRBJ1-2; D is possibly TRBD1 (6 bases). Per germline, CDR1 MDHEN and CDR2 SYDVKM. CDR3 length equals 15 residues.